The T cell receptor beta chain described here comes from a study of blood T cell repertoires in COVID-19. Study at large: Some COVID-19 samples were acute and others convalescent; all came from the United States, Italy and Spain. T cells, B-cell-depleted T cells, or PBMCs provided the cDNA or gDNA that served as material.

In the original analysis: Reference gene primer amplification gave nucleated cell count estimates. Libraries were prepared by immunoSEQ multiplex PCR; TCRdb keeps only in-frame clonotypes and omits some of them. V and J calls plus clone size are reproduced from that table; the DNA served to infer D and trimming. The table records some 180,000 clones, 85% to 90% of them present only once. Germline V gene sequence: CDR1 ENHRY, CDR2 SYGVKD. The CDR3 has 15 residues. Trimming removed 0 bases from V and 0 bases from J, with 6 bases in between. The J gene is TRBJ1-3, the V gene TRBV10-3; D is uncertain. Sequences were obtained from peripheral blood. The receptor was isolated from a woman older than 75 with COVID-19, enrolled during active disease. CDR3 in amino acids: CAISESAGSGNTIYF. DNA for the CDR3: TGTGCCATCAGTGAGTCTGCAGGCTCTGGAAACACCATATATTTT.